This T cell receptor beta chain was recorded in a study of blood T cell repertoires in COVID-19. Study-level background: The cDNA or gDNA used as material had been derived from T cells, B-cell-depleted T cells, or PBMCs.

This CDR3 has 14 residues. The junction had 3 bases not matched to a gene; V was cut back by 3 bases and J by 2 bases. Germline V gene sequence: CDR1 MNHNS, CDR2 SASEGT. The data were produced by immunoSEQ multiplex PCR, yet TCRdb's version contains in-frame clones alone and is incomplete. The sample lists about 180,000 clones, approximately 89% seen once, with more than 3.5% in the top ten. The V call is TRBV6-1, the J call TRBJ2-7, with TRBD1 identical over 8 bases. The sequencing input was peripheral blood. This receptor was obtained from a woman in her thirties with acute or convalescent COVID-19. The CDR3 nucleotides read TGTGCCAGCAGTGACAGGACAGGGACCTACGAGCAGTACTTC. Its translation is CASSDRTGTYEQYF.